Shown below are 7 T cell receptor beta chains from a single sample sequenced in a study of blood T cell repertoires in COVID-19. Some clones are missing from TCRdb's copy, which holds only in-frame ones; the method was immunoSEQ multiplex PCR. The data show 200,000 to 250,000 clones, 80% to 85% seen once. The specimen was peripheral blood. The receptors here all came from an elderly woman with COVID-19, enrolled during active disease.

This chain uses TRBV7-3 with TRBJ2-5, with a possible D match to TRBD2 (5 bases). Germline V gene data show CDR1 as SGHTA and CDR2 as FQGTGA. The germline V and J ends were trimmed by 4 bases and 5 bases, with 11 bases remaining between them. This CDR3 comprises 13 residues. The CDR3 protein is CASSSADWETQYF. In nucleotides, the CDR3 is TGTGCCAGCAGCTCCGCGGACTGGGAGACCCAGTACTTC.

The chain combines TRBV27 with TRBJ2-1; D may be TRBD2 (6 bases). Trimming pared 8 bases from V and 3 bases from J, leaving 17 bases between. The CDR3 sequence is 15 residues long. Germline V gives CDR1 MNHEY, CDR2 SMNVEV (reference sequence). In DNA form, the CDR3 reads TGTGCCAGCCACCCCAAGTGGGGGGACTACAATGAGCAGTTCTTC. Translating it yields CASHPKWGDYNEQFF.

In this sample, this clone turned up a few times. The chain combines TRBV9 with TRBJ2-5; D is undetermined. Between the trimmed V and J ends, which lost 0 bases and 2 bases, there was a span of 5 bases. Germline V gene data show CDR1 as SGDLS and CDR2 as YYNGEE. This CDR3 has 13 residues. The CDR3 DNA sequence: TGTGCCAGCAGCGTAGGGCCTCAAGAGACCCAGTACTTC. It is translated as CASSVGPQETQYF.

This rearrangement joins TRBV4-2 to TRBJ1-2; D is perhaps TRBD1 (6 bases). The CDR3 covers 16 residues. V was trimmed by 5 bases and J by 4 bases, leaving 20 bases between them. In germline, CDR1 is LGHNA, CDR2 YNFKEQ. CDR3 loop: CASSEVESGGSYGYTF. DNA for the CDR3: TGTGCCAGCAGCGAAGTTGAGAGTGGGGGCAGCTATGGCTACACCTTC.

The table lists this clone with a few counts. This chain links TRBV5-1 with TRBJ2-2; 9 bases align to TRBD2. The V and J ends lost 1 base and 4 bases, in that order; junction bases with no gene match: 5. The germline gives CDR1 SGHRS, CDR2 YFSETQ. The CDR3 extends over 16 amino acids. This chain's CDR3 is CASSLKAGGLTGELFF. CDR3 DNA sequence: TGCGCCAGCAGCTTGAAGGCGGGGGGGCTCACCGGGGAGCTGTTTTTT.

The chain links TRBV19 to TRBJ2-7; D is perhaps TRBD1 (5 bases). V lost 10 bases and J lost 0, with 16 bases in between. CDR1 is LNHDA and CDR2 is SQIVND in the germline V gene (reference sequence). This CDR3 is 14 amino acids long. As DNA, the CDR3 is TGTGCCACGTCCCCACAGGTACCCTCCTACGAGCAGTACTTC. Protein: CATSPQVPSYEQYF.

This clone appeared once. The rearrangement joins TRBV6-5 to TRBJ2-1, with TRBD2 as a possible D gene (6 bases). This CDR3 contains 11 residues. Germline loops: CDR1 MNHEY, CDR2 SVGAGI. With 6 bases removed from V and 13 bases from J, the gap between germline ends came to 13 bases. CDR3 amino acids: CASSTTSSQFF. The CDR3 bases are TGTGCCAGCAGCACTACTAGCTCTCAGTTCTTC.